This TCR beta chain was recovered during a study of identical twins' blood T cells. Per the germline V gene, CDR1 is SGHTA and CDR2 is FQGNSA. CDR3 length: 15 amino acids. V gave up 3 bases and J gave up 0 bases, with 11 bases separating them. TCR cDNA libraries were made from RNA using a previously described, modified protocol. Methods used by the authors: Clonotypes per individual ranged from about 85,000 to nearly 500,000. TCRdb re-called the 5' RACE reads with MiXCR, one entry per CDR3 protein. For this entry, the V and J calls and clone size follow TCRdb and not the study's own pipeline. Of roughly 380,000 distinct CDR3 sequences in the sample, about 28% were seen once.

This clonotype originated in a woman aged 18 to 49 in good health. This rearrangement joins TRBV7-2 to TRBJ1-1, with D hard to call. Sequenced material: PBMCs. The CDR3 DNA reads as TGTGCCAGCAGCTTGGGCGTATCTCTGAACACTGAAGCTTTCTTT. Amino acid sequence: CASSLGVSLNTEAFF. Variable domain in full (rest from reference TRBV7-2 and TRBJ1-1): GAGVSQSPSNKVTEKGKDVELRCDPISGHTALYWYRQSLGQGLEFLIYFQGNSAPDKSGLPSDRFSAERTGGSVSTLTIQRTQQEDSAVYLCASSLGVSLNTEAFFGQGTRLTVV.